This is a list of T cell receptor beta chains from one sample in a study of blood T cell repertoires in COVID-19. Only in-frame clones appear in the TCRdb table, and some are missing; sequencing was by immunoSEQ multiplex PCR. This table holds 90,000 to 120,000 clones, roughly two thirds found once. The sequencing input was peripheral blood. The receptors were sampled from an elderly man with acute or convalescent COVID-19. CDR3s include the opening cysteine and the closing phenylalanine or tryptophan. Each record gives: V gene, D gene, J gene, clone size, CDR3 protein, CDR3 DNA. A D gene is named only where the DNA matches it firmly. Clone sizes are given selectively: once, few, many, or a class where the clone is expanded.

>TRBV5-5|.|TRBJ2-7|once
CASSSRVAYEQYF
TGTGCCAGCAGCTCCCGGGTGGCCTACGAGCAGTACTTC
>TRBV7-2|.|TRBJ2-1|few
CASSLGIGYNEQFF
TGTGCCAGCAGCTTAGGCATCGGCTACAATGAGCAGTTCTTC
>TRBV7-3|.|TRBJ2-2|.
CASSLGPAGELFF
TGTGCCAGCAGCTTAGGCCCAGCCGGGGAGCTGTTTTTT
>TRBV7-2|.|TRBJ1-4|few
CASSRDKREKLFF
TGTGCCAGCAGCCGGGACAAAAGGGAAAAACTGTTTTTT
>TRBV14|TRBD2|TRBJ2-7|.
CASSHAGTRSYEQYF
TGTGCCAGCAGCCATGCCGGGACTAGATCCTACGAGCAGTACTTC
>TRBV12-3/TRBV12-4|.|TRBJ2-3|.
CASSLGTDTQYF
TGTGCCAGCAGCCTCGGTACAGATACGCAGTATTTT
>TRBV3-1/TRBV3-2|.|TRBJ2-7|few
CATGRWAGAYEQYF
TGTGCCACTGGTAGGTGGGCAGGGGCCTACGAGCAGTACTTC
>TRBV11-2|.|TRBJ2-1|.
CASSTRTNFYNEQFF
TGTGCCAGCAGCACACGGACTAACTTCTACAATGAGCAGTTCTTC
>TRBV27|.|TRBJ1-6|few
CASSLFVLGGSPLHF
TGTGCCAGCAGTTTATTTGTTCTGGGGGGATCACCCCTCCACTTT
>TRBV5-5|TRBD2|TRBJ2-7|.
CASSFSTSGIFEQYF
TGTGCCAGCAGCTTCTCGACTAGCGGGATCTTCGAGCAGTACTTC
>TRBV18|.|TRBJ2-6|.
CASSPPLVNANSGANVLTF
TGTGCCAGCTCACCACCATTGGTGAACGCTAACTCTGGGGCCAACGTCCTGACTTTC
>TRBV11-2|TRBD2|TRBJ2-1|.
CASSPTSGVRNEQFF
TGTGCCAGCAGCCCGACCAGCGGGGTCAGAAATGAGCAGTTCTTC
>TRBV6-2/TRBV6-3|.|TRBJ2-7|.
CASSYSVEANKDEQYF
TGTGCCAGCAGTTACTCGGTAGAGGCGAACAAGGACGAGCAGTACTTC
>TRBV19|.|TRBJ2-2|.
CASSNQGNTGELFF
TGTGCCAGTAGTAACCAGGGGAACACCGGGGAGCTGTTTTTT
>TRBV9|TRBD2|TRBJ2-7|.
CASSVEVGIAGVGEQYF
TGTGCCAGCAGCGTAGAGGTAGGGATAGCGGGAGTGGGGGAGCAGTACTTC
>TRBV27|.|TRBJ2-7|once
CAIQRNNEQYF
TGTGCCATCCAGAGGAACAACGAGCAGTACTTC
>TRBV19|.|TRBJ2-1|few
CASREAGAINEQFF
TGTGCCAGTAGGGAGGCGGGTGCCATCAATGAGCAGTTCTTC
>TRBV5-8|.|TRBJ2-3|.
CASTQGGTTDTQYF
TGTGCCAGCACCCAAGGCGGAACCACAGATACGCAGTATTTT
>TRBV7-8|TRBD1|TRBJ1-2|few
CASSKTGGGGYTF
TGTGCCAGCAGCAAAACAGGGGGAGGGGGCTACACCTTC
>TRBV29-1|.|TRBJ2-3|.
CSVVVEGTQYF
TGCAGCGTTGTGGTGGAGGGTACGCAGTATTTT
>TRBV9|.|TRBJ2-1|.
CASSVGEVGRPFF
TGTGCCAGCAGCGTGGGCGAGGTGGGGAGGCCGTTCTTC
>TRBV28|TRBD1|TRBJ2-3|.
CASSGNGGTGAGAPDTQYF
TGTGCCAGCAGCGGAAACGGGGGGACAGGGGCCGGGGCCCCAGATACGCAGTATTTT
>TRBV3-1/TRBV3-2|.|TRBJ1-2|.
CASSQEGRGWGYGYTF
TGTGCCAGCAGCCAAGAAGGAAGGGGTTGGGGCTATGGCTACACCTTC
>TRBV10-3|TRBD2|TRBJ2-2|.
CAISRGSGSRGAGELFF
TGTGCCATCAGCCGGGGTAGCGGGAGTCGGGGAGCCGGGGAGCTGTTTTTT
>TRBV19|.|TRBJ2-5|.
CASSMVGGDTQYF
TGTGCCAGTAGTATGGTAGGGGGGGATACCCAGTACTTC
>TRBV24-1|.|TRBJ2-2|few
CATSDLWRGQDTGELFF
TGTGCCACCAGTGATTTGTGGAGGGGGCAGGACACCGGGGAGCTGTTTTTT
>TRBV5-8|TRBD2|TRBJ2-1|.
CASSLTLTSGLNEQFF
TGTGCCAGCAGCTTGACGTTGACTAGCGGTCTGAATGAGCAGTTCTTC
>TRBV3-1/TRBV3-2|TRBD2|TRBJ2-3|.
CASSQERPSGIRTDTQYF
TGTGCCAGCAGCCAAGAACGGCCTAGCGGGATTAGAACAGATACGCAGTATTTT
>TRBV5-6|TRBD1|TRBJ2-3|.
CASSQTGVADTQYF
TGTGCCAGCAGCCAGACAGGGGTCGCAGATACGCAGTATTTT
>TRBV5-4|.|TRBJ1-1|.
CASSRERGVNTEAFF
TGTGCCAGCAGCCGGGAGCGGGGAGTGAACACTGAAGCTTTCTTT
>TRBV4-3|.|TRBJ2-2|once
CASSPARAVGELFF
TGCGCCAGCAGCCCAGCGCGTGCTGTGGGGGAGCTGTTTTTT
>TRBV12-3/TRBV12-4|TRBD1|TRBJ2-3|.
CASRGDRGYTQYF
TGTGCCAGCAGGGGGGACAGGGGATATACGCAGTATTTT
>TRBV11-2|.|TRBJ2-1|.
CASSLGVLANDEQFF
TGTGCCAGCAGCTTAGGGGTTCTAGCAAACGATGAGCAGTTCTTC
>TRBV18|.|TRBJ1-1|few
CASSPGPGTEAFF
TGTGCCAGCTCACCAGGCCCGGGGACTGAAGCTTTCTTT
>TRBV20-1|TRBD2|TRBJ2-1|.
CSASVLAGGPGYNEQFF
TGCAGTGCTAGTGTCCTAGCGGGAGGGCCCGGATACAATGAGCAGTTCTTC
>TRBV2|TRBD1|TRBJ2-2|many
CASSRQGALFPGELFF
TGTGCCAGCAGCCGACAGGGGGCGTTATTCCCCGGGGAGCTGTTTTTT
>TRBV5-1|.|TRBJ2-3|.
CASSLVFSDSTDTQYF
TGCGCCAGCAGCTTGGTTTTTAGTGATAGCACAGATACGCAGTATTTT
>TRBV7-3|.|TRBJ2-1|.
CASSLNGASTEEQFF
TGTGCCAGCAGCTTAAATGGGGCCTCCACTGAGGAGCAGTTCTTC
>TRBV4-3|TRBD2|TRBJ2-4|few
CASSQDWGGGAIAKNIQYF
TGCGCCAGCAGCCAAGATTGGGGCGGGGGGGCCATAGCCAAAAACATTCAGTACTTC
>TRBV27|.|TRBJ2-7|few
CATYGSSYEQYF
TGTGCCACCTACGGGAGCTCCTACGAGCAGTACTTC
>TRBV24-1|TRBD2|TRBJ2-1|few
CATSEGTGGSYNEQFF
TGTGCCACCAGTGAGGGGACGGGGGGCTCCTACAATGAGCAGTTCTTC
>TRBV25-1|TRBD1|TRBJ1-4|.
CASSEWDRGLTNEKLFF
TGTGCCAGCAGTGAATGGGACAGGGGGCTAACTAATGAAAAACTGTTTTTT
>TRBV15|.|TRBJ1-1|.
CATSRGVKLRDTEAFF
TGTGCCACCAGCAGAGGGGTTAAATTACGGGACACTGAAGCTTTCTTT
>TRBV4-1|.|TRBJ1-4|once
CASSQDPPNRADEKLFF
TGCGCCAGCAGCCAAGACCCCCCAAACAGGGCGGATGAAAAACTGTTTTTT
>TRBV28|.|TRBJ2-5|.
CAGAGQEETQYF
TGTGCCGGGGCGGGGCAGGAGGAGACCCAGTACTTC
>TRBV18|.|TRBJ1-4|.
CASSSDSEKLFF
TGTGCCAGCTCATCAGACAGTGAAAAACTGTTTTTT
>TRBV6-5|.|TRBJ1-2|.
CASKAEVGRGYTF
TGTGCCAGCAAAGCCGAAGTGGGGAGAGGCTACACCTTC
>TRBV11-1|.|TRBJ2-2|.
CASSLAGDTGELFF
TGTGCCAGCAGCTTAGCCGGGGACACCGGGGAGCTGTTTTTT
>TRBV7-8|.|TRBJ2-5|.
CASSLGDINQETQYF
TGTGCCAGCAGCTTAGGGGACATTAACCAAGAGACCCAGTACTTC
>TRBV9|.|TRBJ2-1|.
CASSVGLYSYNEQFF
TGTGCCAGCAGCGTCGGACTTTACTCCTACAATGAGCAGTTCTTC
>TRBV30|.|TRBJ1-4|.
CAWSQGLGGKLFF
TGTGCCTGGTCCCAGGGTTTGGGGGGAAAACTGTTTTTT
>TRBV5-4|TRBD1|TRBJ1-6|.
CASSLAGQGDNSPLHF
TGTGCCAGCAGCTTGGCGGGACAGGGAGATAATTCACCCCTCCACTTT
>TRBV18|TRBD2|TRBJ2-1|many
CASSLAGVFDEQFF
TGTGCCAGCTCCCTAGCGGGAGTATTCGATGAGCAGTTCTTC
>TRBV6-2/TRBV6-3|.|TRBJ2-1|few
CASSSVKGAPRNEQFF
TGTGCCAGCAGTTCCGTAAAAGGGGCCCCTAGAAATGAGCAGTTCTTC